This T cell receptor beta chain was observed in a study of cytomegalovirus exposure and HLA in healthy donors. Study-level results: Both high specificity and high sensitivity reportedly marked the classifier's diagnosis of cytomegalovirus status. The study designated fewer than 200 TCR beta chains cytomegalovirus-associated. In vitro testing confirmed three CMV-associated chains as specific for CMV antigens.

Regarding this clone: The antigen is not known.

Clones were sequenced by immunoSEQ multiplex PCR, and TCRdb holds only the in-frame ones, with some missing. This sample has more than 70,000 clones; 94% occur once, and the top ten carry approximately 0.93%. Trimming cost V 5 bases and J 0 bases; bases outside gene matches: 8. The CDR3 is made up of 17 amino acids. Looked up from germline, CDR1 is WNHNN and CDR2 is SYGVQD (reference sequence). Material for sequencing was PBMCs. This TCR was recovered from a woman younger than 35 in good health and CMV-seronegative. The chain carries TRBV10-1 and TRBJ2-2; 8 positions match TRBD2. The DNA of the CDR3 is TGCGCCAGCAGTCCCGCTAGCGGGCTAACGAACACCGGGGAGCTGTTTTTT. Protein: CASSPASGLTNTGELFF.